The sequence of this TCR beta chain was determined in a study of beta chain features in type 1 diabetes. Broader study findings: Moderate yet significant TCRB CDR3 shortening was seen in Type 1 diabetes patients in all four CD4+ subsets.

This CDR3 contains 13 residues. Trimming shortened V by 7 bases and J by 3 bases, and 12 bases separated the two germline ends. The germline V gene has CDR1 MNHEY and CDR2 SVGAGI. Since all of the isolated RNA was reverse transcribed, expressed TCRB transcripts were what got sequenced. Sequenced by immunoSEQ multiplex PCR; TCRdb stores in-frame clones only, minus some. The sample holds roughly 350,000 clones, 8% to 10% seen once. On this clone itself: Its antigen is unidentified.

Specimen: central memory CD4+ T cells from blood. The receptor comes from a man younger than 45 with type 1 diabetes. This chain links TRBV6-5 with TRBJ1-1; D is unclear. CDR3 in amino acids: CASTQSRYTEAFF. CDR3 in DNA: TGTGCCAGCACTCAAAGCAGGTACACTGAAGCTTTCTTT.